This T cell receptor (beta chain) was obtained from a study of CD8+CD57+ T cells in acquired aplastic anemia. General study findings and limits: Researchers reported that CD8+ Simpson's diversity was not significantly different in patients versus controls. Common to patients and controls were 25 to 30 CD8+ CDR3 sequences.

Sequencing was done on patients that had shown CD8+CD57+ cell expansion by flow cytometry. The length of the CDR3 is 15 residues. V gave up 0 bases and J gave up 4 bases, with 10 bases separating them. From germline, CDR1 is SNHLY and CDR2 FYNNEI. This clonotype was seen ten or more times. The antigen is undetermined. Using genomic DNA as the template, TCR beta VDJ and CDR3 profiling was carried out. TCRdb used MiXCR to reprocess the reads, holding one entry per CDR3 protein. The table includes around 430,000 distinct CDR3 sequences, roughly a third detected once. Sequencing was carried out using sorted CD4+, CD8+, or CD8+CD57+ T cells (not recorded which) from PBMCs. The chain has TRBV2 and TRBJ2-1, with TRBD1 as a possible D gene (5 bases). This receptor was taken from a human donor with aplastic anemia. The CDR3 nucleotides read TGTGCCAGCAGTGAAGCGGTGGACATGTACAATGAGCAGTTCTTC. Amino acid sequence: CASSEAVDMYNEQFF.